The 8 T cell receptor beta chains below all came from one sample that was sequenced in a study of blood T cells in healthy people across ages. A second PCR of about 7 to 12 cycles used a sample-barcoded 5' primer and a J-beta primer mix. TCRdb called the 5' RACE reads again in MiXCR, with one record for every CDR3 protein. Here the sample spans roughly 1.9 million distinct CDR3 sequences, approximately 40% being singletons. The material sequenced was blood. Receptors were obtained from a human donor in good health.

This chain uses TRBV4-1 with TRBJ2-3; D might be TRBD2 (5 bases). The CDR3 loop spans 14 amino acids. V lost 2 bases and J lost 3, with 9 bases in between. The germline V gene encodes CDR1 MGHRA and CDR2 YSYEKL. CDR3 sequence (DNA): TGCGCCAGCAGCCAACAGCGGATAACAGATACGCAGTATTTT. It codes for CASSQQRITDTQYF.

On this clonotype itself: One end of the junction fails to match germline, which may point to a read error. The V and J genes are TRBV9 and TRBJ2-1; 8 nucleotides agree with TRBD2. The CDR3 contains 16 residues. Germline values: CDR1 SGDLS, CDR2 YYNGEE. The CDR3 sequence: CANSVGRGGFYNEQFF. The DNA of the CDR3 is TGTGCCAACAGCGTAGGACGGGGGGGATTTTACAATGAGCAGTTCTTC.

The J gene is TRBJ2-1, the V gene TRBV29-1; weak D call: TRBD2 (6 bases). The germline V and J ends were trimmed by 6 bases and 4 bases, with 16 bases remaining between them. This CDR3 comprises 14 residues. Germline CDR1 reads SQVTM; CDR2 reads ANQGSEA. For the CDR3, the DNA is TGCAGCGTCCGGTCCAGGAGGGAATACAATGAGCAGTTCTTC. It codes for CSVRSRREYNEQFF.

The V call is TRBV12-5, the J call TRBJ2-7; TRBD1 might be the D (6 bases). The CDR3 length is 15 residues. V was clipped by 6 bases and J by 3 bases, with 18 bases between them. Germline values: CDR1 LGHNT, CDR2 FRNRAP. This chain's CDR3 is CASGPFRDISYEQYF. Written as DNA, the CDR3 is TGTGCTAGTGGCCCATTCCGGGACATAAGCTACGAGCAGTACTTC.

V usage is TRBV2 and J usage is TRBJ1-2; TRBD1 agrees at 7 bases. Looked up from germline, CDR1 is SNHLY and CDR2 is FYNNEI. CDR3 length: 18 amino acids. Unmatched junction bases numbered 22, after V lost 4 bases and J lost 8 bases. The CDR3 sequence: CASSVAGNGQDDGRGYTF. The CDR3 DNA is TGTGCCAGCAGTGTCGCGGGCAATGGACAGGACGACGGACGGGGCTACACCTTC.

This clonotype was counted a single time. The J gene is TRBJ1-5, the V gene TRBV21-1; TRBD1 is taken as the D call from the table, unchecked against the DNA. TRBV21-1 is noted as a pseudogene. The CDR3 spans 15 residues. CDR3 in DNA: TGTGCCAGCAGCACGGACAGGGACAGCAATCAGCCCCAGCATTTT. It is translated as CASSTDRDSNQPQHF.

V usage is TRBV12-3 or TRBV12-4 and J usage is TRBJ2-7; 9 positions agree with TRBD2. The CDR3 has 13 amino acids. Unmatched junction bases numbered 3, after V lost 7 bases and J lost 2 bases. The DNA for the CDR3 is TGTGCCAGCACCTGGACTAGCGCCTACGAGCAGTACTTC. It codes for CASTWTSAYEQYF.

The chain is built from TRBV27 and TRBJ1-5, with TRBD1 matching over 9 bases. Germline V gives CDR1 MNHEY, CDR2 SMNVEV (reference sequence). The CDR3 length is 15 residues. Losses at the gene ends were 5 bases for V and 9 bases for J; bases not matched to a gene: 11. CDR3: CASSPVGQGTRPQHF. CDR3 sequence (DNA): TGTGCCAGCAGTCCGGTTGGACAGGGGACCCGGCCCCAGCATTTT.